A single T cell receptor beta chain is shown here with its context. Per the original methods: Scientists estimated how many nucleated cells there were by amplifying reference gene primers. TCRdb keeps only in-frame clones here, not all; method: immunoSEQ multiplex PCR. Clone size and the V and J calls come from that table; the DNA yielded D and trimming. Here the sample spans about 110,000 clones, around four fifths being singletons. These data originate in a study of blood T cell repertoires in COVID-19. Turning to the study itself: Researchers got acute and convalescent COVID-19 samples from the United States, Italy and Spain. In each case, the material was cDNA or gDNA derived from T cells, B-cell-depleted T cells, or PBMCs.

Germline loops: CDR1 SGHTS, CDR2 YDEGEE. CDR3 length equals 16 residues. V lost 0 bases and J lost 1; bases outside the gene matches: 6. The source material was peripheral blood. The chain recombines TRBV5-8 with TRBJ2-5; 7 positions match TRBD1. This receptor was identified in a woman between 70 and 85 years old with acute or convalescent COVID-19. The CDR3 nucleotides are TGTGCCAGCAGCTTGGATGGGGACAGAAGCCAAGAGACCCAGTACTTC. Translating it yields CASSLDGDRSQETQYF.